This TCR beta chain was retrieved from a study of Ad26.COV2.S vaccination and SARS-CoV-2 variants. Looking at the study overall: The COV1001 Ad26.COV2.S trial arm included the donor.

As concerns this clone: Its antigen is unidentified.

Using immunoSEQ multiplex PCR, the repertoire was profiled, and TCRdb retains in-frame clones only, with some absent. The data show about 480,000 clones, approximately 88% seen once. Germline V lookup: CDR1 SQVTM, CDR2 ANQGSEA. V lost 5 bases, J lost 4 bases, and 6 bases stayed unmatched. The CDR3 has 14 residues. Treatment denoted: some 20 received Ad26.COV2.S at low or high dose, single or two shots; a few received placebo; per-sample allocation not given. Day 63 after the first vaccine or placebo injection was the time point for sampling. Donor was an adult aged 18-55 years in Boston. General study results and limits: Placebo and vaccine recipients had non-spike TCR breadth that was similar.

The receptor comes from a person aged 18-60 years who received the Ad26.COV2.S COVID-19 vaccine or a placebo. The sample consisted of peripheral blood, taken in a trial of Ad26.COV2.S vaccine versus placebo. The V gene is TRBV29-1, the J gene TRBJ1-2; TRBD1 matches 11 bases. CDR3 coding DNA: TGCAGCGTTAGAACCGGGACAGGGGGCTATGGCTACACCTTC. Translating it yields CSVRTGTGGYGYTF.